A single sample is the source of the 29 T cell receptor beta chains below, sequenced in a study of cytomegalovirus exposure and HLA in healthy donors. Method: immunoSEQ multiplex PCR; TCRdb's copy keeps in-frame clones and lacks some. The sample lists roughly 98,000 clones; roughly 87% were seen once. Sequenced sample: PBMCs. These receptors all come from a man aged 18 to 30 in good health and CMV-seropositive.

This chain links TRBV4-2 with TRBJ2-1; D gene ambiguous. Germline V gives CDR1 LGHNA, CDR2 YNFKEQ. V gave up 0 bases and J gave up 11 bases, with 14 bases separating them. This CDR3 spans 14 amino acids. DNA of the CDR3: TGTGCCAGCAGCCAAGATTCGACGACACCAAAGCAGTTCTTC. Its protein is CASSQDSTTPKQFF.

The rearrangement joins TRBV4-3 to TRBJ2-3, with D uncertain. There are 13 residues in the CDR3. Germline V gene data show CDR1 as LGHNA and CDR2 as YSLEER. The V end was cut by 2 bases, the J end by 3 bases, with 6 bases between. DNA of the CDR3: TGCGCCAGCAGCCAACTAGGAACAGATACGCAGTATTTT. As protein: CASSQLGTDTQYF.

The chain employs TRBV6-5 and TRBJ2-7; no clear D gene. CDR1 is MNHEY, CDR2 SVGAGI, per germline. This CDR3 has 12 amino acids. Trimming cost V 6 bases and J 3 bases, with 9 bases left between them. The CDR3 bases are TGTGCCAGCAGGCAATACAGCTACGAGCAGTACTTC. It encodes CASRQYSYEQYF.

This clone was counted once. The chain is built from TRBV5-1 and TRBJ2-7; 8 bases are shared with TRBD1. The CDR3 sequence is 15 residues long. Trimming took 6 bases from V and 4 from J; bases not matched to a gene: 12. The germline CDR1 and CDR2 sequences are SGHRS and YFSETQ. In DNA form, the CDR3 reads TGCGCCAGCATGGATACCGGACAGGGTCGTTACGAGCAGTACTTC. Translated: CASMDTGQGRYEQYF.

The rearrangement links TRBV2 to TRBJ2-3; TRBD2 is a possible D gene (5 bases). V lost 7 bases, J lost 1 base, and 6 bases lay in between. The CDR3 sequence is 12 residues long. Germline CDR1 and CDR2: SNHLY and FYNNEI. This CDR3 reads CASMGGTDTQYF. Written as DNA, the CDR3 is TGTGCCAGCATGGGAGGCACAGATACGCAGTATTTT.

The CDR3 DNA reads as TGTGCCAGCAGTTACGGGACAGGGTCATACAATGAGCAGTTCTTC. Amino acids: CASSYGTGSYNEQFF. The chain carries TRBV6-5 and TRBJ2-1, with TRBD1 matching 9 bases. The CDR3 consists of 15 residues. Losses at the gene ends were 2 bases for V and 4 bases for J; bases not matched to a gene: 3. CDR1 is MNHEY and CDR2 is SVGAGI in the germline V gene.

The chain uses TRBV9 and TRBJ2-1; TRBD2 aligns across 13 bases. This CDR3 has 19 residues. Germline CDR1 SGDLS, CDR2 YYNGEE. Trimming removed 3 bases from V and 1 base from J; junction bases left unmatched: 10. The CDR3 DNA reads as TGTGCCAGCAGCGGTACTAGCGGGGGGGCCTGGGGTTCCTACAATGAGCAGTTCTTC. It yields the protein CASSGTSGGAWGSYNEQFF.

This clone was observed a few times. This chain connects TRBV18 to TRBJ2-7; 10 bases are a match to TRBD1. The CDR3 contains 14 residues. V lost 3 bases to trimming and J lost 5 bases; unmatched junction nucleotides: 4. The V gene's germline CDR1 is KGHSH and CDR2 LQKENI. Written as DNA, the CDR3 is TGTGCCAGCTCACCGAGACAGGGGGCCAACGAGCAGTACTTC. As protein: CASSPRQGANEQYF.

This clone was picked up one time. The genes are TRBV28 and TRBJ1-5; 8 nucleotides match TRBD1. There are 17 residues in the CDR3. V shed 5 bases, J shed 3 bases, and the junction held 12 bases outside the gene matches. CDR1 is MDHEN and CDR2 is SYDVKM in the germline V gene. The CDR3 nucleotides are TGTGCCAGCAGTCCTATTGGGGGGGACAGGCTCAATCAGCCCCAGCATTTT. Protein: CASSPIGGDRLNQPQHF.

This CDR3 reads CASSLNLEVGNQPQHF. The CDR3 DNA reads TGTGCCAGCAGCTTAAATTTAGAGGTCGGTAATCAGCCCCAGCATTTT. The V call is TRBV7-2, the J call TRBJ1-5; D remains ambiguous. The V gene lost 2 bases and the J gene lost 4 bases, with 15 bases spanning the gap. From germline, CDR1 is SGHTA and CDR2 FQGNSA. The CDR3 is 16 residues long.

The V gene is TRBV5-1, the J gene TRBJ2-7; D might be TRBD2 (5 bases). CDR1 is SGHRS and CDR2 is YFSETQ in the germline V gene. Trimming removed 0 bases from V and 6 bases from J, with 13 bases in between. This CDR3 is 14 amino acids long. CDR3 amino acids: CASSLDGIGIEQYF. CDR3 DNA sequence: TGCGCCAGCAGCTTGGACGGGATCGGGATCGAGCAGTACTTC.

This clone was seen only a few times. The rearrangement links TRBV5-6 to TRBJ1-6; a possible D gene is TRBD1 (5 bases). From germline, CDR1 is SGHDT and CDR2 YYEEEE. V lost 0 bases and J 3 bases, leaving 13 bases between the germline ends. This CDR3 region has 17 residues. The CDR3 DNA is TGTGCCAGCAGCTTGGATTTGGGGGGTTTCTATAATTCACCCCTCCACTTT. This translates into CASSLDLGGFYNSPLHF.

The CDR3 here is CASSYLQGSSDEAFF. The CDR3 DNA reads TGTGCCAGCAGTTACTTACAGGGGTCTTCGGATGAAGCTTTCTTT. The chain couples TRBV6-5 to TRBJ1-1, with 7 bases aligning to TRBD1. Losses at the gene ends were 1 base for V and 7 bases for J; bases not matched to a gene: 9. Per the germline V gene, CDR1 is MNHEY and CDR2 is SVGAGI. This CDR3 spans 15 amino acids.

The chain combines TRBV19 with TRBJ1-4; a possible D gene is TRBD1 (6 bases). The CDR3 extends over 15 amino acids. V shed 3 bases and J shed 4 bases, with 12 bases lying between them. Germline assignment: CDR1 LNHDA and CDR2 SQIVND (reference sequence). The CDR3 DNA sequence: TGTGCCAGTAGTATTATAACAGGGATTAATGAAAAACTGTTTTTT. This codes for CASSIITGINEKLFF.

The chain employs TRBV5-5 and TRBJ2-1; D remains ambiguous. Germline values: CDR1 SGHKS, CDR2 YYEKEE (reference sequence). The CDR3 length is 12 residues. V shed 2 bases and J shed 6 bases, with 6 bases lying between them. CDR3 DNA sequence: TGTGCCAGCAGCTTTCTTCCCAATGAGCAGTTCTTC. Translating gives CASSFLPNEQFF.

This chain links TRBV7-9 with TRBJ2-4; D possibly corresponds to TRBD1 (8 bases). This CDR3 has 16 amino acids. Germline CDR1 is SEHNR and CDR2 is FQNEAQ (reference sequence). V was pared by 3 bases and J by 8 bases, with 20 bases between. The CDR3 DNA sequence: TGTGCCAGCAGCTTGTACCAGGGGGCCGGGGGGTACATTCAGTACTTC. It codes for CASSLYQGAGGYIQYF.

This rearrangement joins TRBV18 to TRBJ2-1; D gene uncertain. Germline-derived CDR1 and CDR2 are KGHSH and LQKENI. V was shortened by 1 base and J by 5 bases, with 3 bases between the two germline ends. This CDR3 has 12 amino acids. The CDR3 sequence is CASSPLDNEQFF. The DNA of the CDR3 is TGTGCCAGCTCACCACTCGACAATGAGCAGTTCTTC. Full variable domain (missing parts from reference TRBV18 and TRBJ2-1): NAGVMQNPRHLVRRRGQEARLRCSPMKGHSHVYWYRQLPEEGLKFMVYLQKENIIDESGMPKERFSAEFPKEGPSILRIQQVVRGDSAAYFCASSPLDNEQFFGPGTRLTVL.

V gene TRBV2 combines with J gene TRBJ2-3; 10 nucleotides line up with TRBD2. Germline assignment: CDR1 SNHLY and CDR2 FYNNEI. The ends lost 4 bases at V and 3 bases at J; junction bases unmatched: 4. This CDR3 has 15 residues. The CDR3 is CASSASGGFTDTQYF. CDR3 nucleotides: TGTGCCAGCAGTGCTAGCGGGGGTTTTACAGATACGCAGTATTTT.

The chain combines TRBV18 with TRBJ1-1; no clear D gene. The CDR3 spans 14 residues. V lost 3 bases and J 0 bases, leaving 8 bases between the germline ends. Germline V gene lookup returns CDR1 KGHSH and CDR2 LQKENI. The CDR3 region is CASSPFEMNTEAFF. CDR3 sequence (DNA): TGTGCCAGCTCACCTTTTGAGATGAACACTGAAGCTTTCTTT.

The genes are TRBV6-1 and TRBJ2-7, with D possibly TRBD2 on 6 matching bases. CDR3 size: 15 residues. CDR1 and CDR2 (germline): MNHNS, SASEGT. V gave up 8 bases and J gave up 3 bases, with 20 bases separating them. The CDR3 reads CASQGTAGNGYEQYF. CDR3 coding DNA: TGTGCCAGCCAGGGTACAGCGGGTAACGGCTACGAGCAGTACTTC.

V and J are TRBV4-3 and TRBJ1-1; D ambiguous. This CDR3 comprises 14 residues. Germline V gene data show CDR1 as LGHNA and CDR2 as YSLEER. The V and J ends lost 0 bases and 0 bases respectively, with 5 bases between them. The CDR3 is CASSQDTLNTEAFF. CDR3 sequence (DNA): TGCGCCAGCAGCCAAGATACACTGAACACTGAAGCTTTCTTT.

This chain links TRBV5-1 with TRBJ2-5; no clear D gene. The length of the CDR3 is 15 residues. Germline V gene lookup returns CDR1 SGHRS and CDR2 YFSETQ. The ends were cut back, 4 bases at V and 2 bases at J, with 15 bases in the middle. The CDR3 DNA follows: TGCGCCAGCAGCCGTGCAGGAAGTGGTCAAGAGACCCAGTACTTC. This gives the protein CASSRAGSGQETQYF.

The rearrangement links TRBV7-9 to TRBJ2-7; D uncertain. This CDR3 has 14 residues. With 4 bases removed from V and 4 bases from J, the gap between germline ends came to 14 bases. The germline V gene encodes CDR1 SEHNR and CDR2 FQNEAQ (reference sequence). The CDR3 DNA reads TGTGCCAGCAGCTCATGGAGTAATCATTACGAGCAGTACTTC. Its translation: CASSSWSNHYEQYF.

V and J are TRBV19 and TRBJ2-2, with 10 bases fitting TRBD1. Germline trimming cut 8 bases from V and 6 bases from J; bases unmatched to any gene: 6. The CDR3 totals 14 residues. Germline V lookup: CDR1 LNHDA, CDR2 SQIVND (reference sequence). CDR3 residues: CASSRTGGSGELFF. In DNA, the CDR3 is TGTGCCAGTTCGAGGACAGGGGGGTCCGGGGAGCTGTTTTTT.

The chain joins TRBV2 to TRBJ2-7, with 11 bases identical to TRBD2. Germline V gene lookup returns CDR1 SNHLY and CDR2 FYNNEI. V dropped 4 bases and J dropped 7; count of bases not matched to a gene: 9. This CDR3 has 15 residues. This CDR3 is CASSATSGRVGEQYF. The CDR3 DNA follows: TGTGCCAGCAGTGCTACTAGCGGGAGAGTGGGGGAGCAGTACTTC.

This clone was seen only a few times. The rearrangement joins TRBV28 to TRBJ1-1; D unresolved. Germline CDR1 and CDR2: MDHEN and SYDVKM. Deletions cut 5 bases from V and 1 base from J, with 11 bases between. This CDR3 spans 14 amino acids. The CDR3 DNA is TGTGCCAGCAGTCCCCCTTCTCGGAACACTGAAGCTTTCTTT. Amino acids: CASSPPSRNTEAFF.

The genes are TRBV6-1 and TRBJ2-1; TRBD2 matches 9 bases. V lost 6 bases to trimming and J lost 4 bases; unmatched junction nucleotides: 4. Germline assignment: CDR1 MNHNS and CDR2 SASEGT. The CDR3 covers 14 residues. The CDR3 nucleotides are TGTGCCAGCAGAATAGCGGGGGAATACAATGAGCAGTTCTTC. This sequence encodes CASRIAGEYNEQFF.

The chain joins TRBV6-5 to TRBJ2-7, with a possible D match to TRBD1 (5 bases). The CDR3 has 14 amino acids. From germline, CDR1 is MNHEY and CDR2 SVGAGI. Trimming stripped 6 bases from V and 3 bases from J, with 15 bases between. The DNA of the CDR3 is TGTGCCAGCAGATCAAGTCAGGGATACTACGAGCAGTACTTC. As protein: CASRSSQGYYEQYF.

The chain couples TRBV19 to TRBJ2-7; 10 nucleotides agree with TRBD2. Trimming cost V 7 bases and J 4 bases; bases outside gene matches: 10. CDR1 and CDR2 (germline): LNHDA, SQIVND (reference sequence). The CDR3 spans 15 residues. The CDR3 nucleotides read TGTGCCAGTAACCCAGCGGGGGGGCCGGTTTACGAGCAGTACTTC. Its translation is CASNPAGGPVYEQYF.